This TCR beta chain was documented in a study of Tregs in tolerant kidney transplant recipients. The study, taken as a whole, reports: No direct test of biological reproducibility was done here.

Generated by immunoSEQ multiplex PCR, the TCRdb table keeps only in-frame clones and is missing some. The sample carries about 110,000 clones, roughly 89% recorded once. Details on this clone: Antigen: not known.

Per germline, CDR1 MRHNA and CDR2 SNTAGT. With V trimmed by 0 bases and J by 4 bases, 5 bases remained unmatched. The CDR3 runs 15 residues. The chain employs TRBV6-4 and TRBJ1-2; TRBD1 aligns across 7 bases. The receptor comes from a human donor who received a combined kidney and bone marrow transplant. The material sequenced was CD4+ T cells from blood, taken before the transplant. This CDR3 reads CASSDSTGVFYGYTF. The CDR3 nucleotides are TGTGCCAGCAGTGACTCAACAGGGGTATTCTATGGCTACACCTTC.